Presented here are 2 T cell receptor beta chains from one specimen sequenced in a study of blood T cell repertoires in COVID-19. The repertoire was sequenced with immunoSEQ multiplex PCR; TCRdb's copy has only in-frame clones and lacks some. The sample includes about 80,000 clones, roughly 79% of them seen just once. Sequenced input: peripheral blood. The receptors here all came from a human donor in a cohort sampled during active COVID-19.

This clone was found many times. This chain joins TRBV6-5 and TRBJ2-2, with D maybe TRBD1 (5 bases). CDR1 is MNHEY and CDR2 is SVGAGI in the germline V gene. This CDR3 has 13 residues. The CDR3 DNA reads TGTTGCCTGGGTTTACAGGACACCGGGGAGCTGTTTTTT. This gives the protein CCLGLQDTGELFF.

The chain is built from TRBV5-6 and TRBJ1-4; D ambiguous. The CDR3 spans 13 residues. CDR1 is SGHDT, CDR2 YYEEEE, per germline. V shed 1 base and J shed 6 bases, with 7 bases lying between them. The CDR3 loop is CASSLRVDEKLFF. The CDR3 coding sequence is TGTGCCAGCAGCTTGAGAGTAGATGAAAAACTGTTTTTT.